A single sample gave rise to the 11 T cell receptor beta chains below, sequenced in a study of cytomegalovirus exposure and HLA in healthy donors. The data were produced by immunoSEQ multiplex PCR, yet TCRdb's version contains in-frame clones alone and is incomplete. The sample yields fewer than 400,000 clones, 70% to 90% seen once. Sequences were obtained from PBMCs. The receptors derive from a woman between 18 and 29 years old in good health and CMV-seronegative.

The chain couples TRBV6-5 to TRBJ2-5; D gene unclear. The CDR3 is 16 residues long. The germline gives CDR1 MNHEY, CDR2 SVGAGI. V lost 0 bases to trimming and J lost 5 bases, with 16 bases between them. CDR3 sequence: CASSYSRWQASETQYF. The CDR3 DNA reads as TGTGCCAGCAGTTACTCGCGGTGGCAAGCGAGTGAGACCCAGTACTTC.

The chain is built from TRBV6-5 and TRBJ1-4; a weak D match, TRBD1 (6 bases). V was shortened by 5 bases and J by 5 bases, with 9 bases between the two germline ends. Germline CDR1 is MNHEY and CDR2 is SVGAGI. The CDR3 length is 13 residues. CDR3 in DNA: TGTGCCAGCAGTCCCACAGGGAATGAAAAACTGTTTTTT. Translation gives CASSPTGNEKLFF.

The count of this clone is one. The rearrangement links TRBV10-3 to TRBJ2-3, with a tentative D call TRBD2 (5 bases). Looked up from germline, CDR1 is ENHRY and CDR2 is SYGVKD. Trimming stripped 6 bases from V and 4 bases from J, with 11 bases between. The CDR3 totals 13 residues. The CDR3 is CAISRMEADTQYF. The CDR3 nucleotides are TGTGCCATCAGCCGGATGGAGGCAGATACGCAGTATTTT.

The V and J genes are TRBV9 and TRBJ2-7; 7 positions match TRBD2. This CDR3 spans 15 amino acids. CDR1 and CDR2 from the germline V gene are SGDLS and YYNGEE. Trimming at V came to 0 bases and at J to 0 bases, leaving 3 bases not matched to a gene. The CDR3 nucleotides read TGTGCCAGCAGCGTAGGATCTAGCGGCTCCTACGAGCAGTACTTC. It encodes CASSVGSSGSYEQYF.

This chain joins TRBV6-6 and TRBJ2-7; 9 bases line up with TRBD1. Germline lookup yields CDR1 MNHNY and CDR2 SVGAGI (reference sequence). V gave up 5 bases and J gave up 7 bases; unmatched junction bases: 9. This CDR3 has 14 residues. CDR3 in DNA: TGTGCCAGCAGTGAGGAGGGACAGGGTGAGGAGCAGTACTTC. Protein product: CASSEEGQGEEQYF.

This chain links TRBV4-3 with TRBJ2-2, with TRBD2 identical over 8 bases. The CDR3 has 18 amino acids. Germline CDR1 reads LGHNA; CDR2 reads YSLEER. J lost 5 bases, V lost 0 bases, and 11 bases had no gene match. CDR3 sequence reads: CASSQEDGRAGVTGELFF. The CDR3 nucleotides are TGCGCCAGCAGCCAAGAGGATGGACGAGCGGGAGTGACCGGGGAGCTGTTTTTT.

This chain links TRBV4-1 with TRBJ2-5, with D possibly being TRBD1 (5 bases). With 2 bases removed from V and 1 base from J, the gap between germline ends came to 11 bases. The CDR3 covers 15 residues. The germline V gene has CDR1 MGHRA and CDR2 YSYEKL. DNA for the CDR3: TGCGCCAGCAGCCAACTGACAGTACCCCAAGAGACCCAGTACTTC. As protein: CASSQLTVPQETQYF.

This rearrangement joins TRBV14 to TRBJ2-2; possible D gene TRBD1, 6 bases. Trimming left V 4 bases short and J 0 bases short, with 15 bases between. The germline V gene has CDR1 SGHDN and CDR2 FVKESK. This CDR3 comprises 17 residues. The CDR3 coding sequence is TGTGCCAGCAGCCCCCCCTGGACAGCGACGAACACCGGGGAGCTGTTTTTT. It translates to CASSPPWTATNTGELFF.

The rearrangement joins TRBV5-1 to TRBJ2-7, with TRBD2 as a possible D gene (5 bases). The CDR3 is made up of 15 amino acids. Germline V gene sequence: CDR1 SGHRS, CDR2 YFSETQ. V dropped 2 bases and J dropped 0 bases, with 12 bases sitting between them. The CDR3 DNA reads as TGCGCCAGCAGCTTCACAGCGGAGAGCTCCTACGAGCAGTACTTC. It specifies CASSFTAESSYEQYF.

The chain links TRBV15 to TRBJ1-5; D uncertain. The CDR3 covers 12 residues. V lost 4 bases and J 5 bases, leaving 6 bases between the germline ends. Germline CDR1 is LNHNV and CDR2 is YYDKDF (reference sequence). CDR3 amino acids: CATSKQDQPQHF. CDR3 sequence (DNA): TGTGCCACCAGCAAGCAAGATCAGCCCCAGCATTTT.

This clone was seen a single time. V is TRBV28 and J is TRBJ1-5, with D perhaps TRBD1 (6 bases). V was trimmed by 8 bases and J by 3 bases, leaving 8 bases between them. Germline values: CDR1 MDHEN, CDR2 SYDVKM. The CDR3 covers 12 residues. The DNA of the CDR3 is TGTGCCAGCCGGGGGGCCAATCAGCCCCAGCATTTT. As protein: CASRGANQPQHF.